This T cell receptor (beta chain) derives from a study of CD8 T cells in ankylosing spondylitis. Researchers built TCR beta libraries using quantitative 5'-RACE with molecular barcodes. TCRdb recomputed calls from the 5' RACE reads with MiXCR, one row per CDR3 protein. Among about 200,000 distinct CDR3 sequences listed, under 30% were seen once. On this clonotype itself: Its antigen is unidentified.

Whole-study results and caveats: Both synovial fluid and blood in reactive arthritis had previously been reported to carry some motif variants. Ankylosing spondylitis blood appeared to be characterized by a TCR beta motif of fewer than ten highly homologous variants.

The source material was blood, either unsorted or a sorted T cell fraction (not recorded which). The TCR was taken from a male donor with ankylosing spondylitis or in good health (not recorded which).

The CDR3 sequence is CASSQEPAGANVLTF. The CDR3 DNA sequence: TGCGCCAGCAGCCAAGAACCCGCAGGGGCCAACGTCCTGACTTTC. The chain employs TRBV4-1 and TRBJ2-6; no clear D. There are 15 residues in the CDR3. Germline V gene lookup returns CDR1 MGHRA and CDR2 YSYEKL. The ends were cut back, 0 bases at V and 4 bases at J, with 7 bases in the middle.